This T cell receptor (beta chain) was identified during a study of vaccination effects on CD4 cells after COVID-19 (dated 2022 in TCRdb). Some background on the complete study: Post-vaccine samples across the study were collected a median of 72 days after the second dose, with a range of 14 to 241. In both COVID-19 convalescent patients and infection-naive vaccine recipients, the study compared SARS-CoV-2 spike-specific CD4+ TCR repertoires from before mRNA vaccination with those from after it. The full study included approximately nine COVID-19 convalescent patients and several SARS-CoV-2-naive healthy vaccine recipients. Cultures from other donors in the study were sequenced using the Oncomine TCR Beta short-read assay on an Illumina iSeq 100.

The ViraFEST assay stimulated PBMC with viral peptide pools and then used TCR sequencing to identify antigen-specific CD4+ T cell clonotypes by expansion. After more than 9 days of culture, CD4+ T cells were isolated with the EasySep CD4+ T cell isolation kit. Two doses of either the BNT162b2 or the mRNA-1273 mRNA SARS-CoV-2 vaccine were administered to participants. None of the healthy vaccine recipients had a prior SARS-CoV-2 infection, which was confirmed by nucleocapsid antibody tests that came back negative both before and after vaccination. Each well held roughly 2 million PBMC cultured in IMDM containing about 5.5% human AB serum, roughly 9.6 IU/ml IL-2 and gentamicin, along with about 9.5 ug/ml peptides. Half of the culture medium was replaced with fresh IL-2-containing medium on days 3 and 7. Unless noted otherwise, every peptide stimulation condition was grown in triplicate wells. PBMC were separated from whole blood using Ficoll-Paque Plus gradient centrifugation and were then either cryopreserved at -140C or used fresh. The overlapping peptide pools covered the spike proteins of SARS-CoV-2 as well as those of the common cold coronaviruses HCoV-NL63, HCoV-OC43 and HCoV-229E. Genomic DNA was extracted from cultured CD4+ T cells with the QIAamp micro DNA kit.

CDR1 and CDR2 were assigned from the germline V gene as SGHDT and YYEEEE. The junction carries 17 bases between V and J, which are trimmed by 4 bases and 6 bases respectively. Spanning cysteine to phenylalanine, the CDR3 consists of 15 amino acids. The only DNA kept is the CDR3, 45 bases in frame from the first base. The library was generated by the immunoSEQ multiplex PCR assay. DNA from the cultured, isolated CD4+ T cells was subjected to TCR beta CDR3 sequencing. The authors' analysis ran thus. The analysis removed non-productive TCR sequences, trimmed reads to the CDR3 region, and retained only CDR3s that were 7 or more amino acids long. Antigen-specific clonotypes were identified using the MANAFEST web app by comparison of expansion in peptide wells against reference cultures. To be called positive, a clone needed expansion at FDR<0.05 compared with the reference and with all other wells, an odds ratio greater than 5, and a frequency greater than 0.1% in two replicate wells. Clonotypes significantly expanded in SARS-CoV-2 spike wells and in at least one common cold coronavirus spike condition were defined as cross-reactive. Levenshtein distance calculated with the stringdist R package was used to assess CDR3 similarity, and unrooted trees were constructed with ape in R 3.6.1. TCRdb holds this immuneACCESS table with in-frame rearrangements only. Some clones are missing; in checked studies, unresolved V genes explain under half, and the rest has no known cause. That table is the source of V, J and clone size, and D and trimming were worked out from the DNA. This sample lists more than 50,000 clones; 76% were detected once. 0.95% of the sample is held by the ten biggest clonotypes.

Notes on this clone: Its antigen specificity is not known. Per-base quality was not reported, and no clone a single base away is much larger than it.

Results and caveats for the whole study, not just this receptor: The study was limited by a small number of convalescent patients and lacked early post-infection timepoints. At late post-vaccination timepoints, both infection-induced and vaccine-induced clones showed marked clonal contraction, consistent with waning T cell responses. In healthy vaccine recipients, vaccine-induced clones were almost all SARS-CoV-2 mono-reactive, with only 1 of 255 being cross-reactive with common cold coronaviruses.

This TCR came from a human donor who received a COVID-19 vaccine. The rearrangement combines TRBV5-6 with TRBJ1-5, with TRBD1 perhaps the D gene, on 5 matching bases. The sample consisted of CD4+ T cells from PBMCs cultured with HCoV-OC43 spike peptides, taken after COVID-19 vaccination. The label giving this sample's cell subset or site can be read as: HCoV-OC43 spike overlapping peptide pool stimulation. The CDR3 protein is CASSRGVGGSQPQHF. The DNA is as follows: TGTGCCAGCAGCCGGGGGGTCGGGGGGAGTCAGCCCCAGCATTTT. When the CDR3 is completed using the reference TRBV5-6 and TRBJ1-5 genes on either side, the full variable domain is DAGVTQSPTHLIKTRGQQVTLRCSPKSGHDTVSWYQQALGQGPQFIFQYYEEEERQRGNFPDRFSGHQFPNYSSELNVNALLLGDSALYLCASSRGVGGSQPQHFGDGTRLSIL.